Presented here are 32 T cell receptor beta chains from one specimen sequenced in a study of blood T cell repertoires in COVID-19. Profiling relied on immunoSEQ multiplex PCR, and the TCRdb table lists in-frame clones only, not all of them. This sample has roughly 40,000 clones, with 85% to 90% found just once. The sample taken for sequencing was peripheral blood. The receptors were gathered from a man aged 70-80 years with acute or convalescent COVID-19.

The chain carries TRBV5-1 and TRBJ2-3; D is unclear. V was clipped by 0 bases and J by 0 bases, with 8 bases between them. CDR3 length: 15 residues. Germline V gives CDR1 SGHRS, CDR2 YFSETQ. CDR3 sequence: CASSLAPSSTDTQYF. CDR3 sequence (DNA): TGCGCCAGCAGCTTGGCTCCTTCTAGCACAGATACGCAGTATTTT.

This clone showed up just once. The chain is built from TRBV3-1 (or the pseudogene TRBV3-2) and TRBJ2-3; a possible D gene is TRBD2 (6 bases). CDR3 length equals 16 residues. Germline V gives CDR1 LGHDT, CDR2 YNNKEL (reference sequence). Trimming took 0 bases from V and 2 from J, leaving 12 bases between them. CDR3 protein: CASSQDMEGATDTQYF. CDR3 nucleotides: TGTGCCAGCAGCCAAGATATGGAGGGAGCCACAGATACGCAGTATTTT.

The chain links TRBV19 to TRBJ2-3; tentatively, D is TRBD2 (6 bases). This CDR3 contains 15 residues. Germline CDR1 and CDR2: LNHDA and SQIVND (reference sequence). Deletions cut 9 bases from V and 4 bases from J, with 20 bases between. The CDR3 here is CASTLSGWGSDTQYF. Written as DNA, the CDR3 is TGTGCCAGCACCCTTAGCGGCTGGGGGTCAGATACGCAGTATTTT.

The chain is built from TRBV6-5 and TRBJ2-6, with D uncertain. Trimming stripped 8 bases from V and 1 base from J, with 6 bases between. Germline assignment: CDR1 MNHEY and CDR2 SVGAGI. This CDR3 region has 13 residues. The CDR3 loop is CASEPSGANVLTF. CDR3 in DNA: TGTGCCAGCGAGCCTTCTGGGGCCAACGTCCTGACTTTC.

This clone was observed once. The V and J genes are TRBV12-3 or TRBV12-4 and TRBJ1-1; 7 bases are a match to TRBD1. The CDR3 extends over 13 amino acids. The trim removed 3 bases at V and 13 bases at J, leaving 11 bases unmatched. The CDR3 region has the DNA TGTGCCAGCAGTTTCCATGACAGGGCTATTGATTTCTTT. This gives the protein CASSFHDRAIDFF.

This chain links TRBV4-3 with TRBJ2-2; TRBD2 aligns across 10 bases. The germline gives CDR1 LGHNA, CDR2 YSLEER. Trimming cost V 0 bases and J 6 bases; bases outside gene matches: 10. The CDR3 covers 18 residues. The CDR3 is CASSQDDEAGGGSGELFF. The CDR3 DNA reads TGCGCCAGCAGCCAAGATGACGAAGCGGGAGGGGGGTCCGGGGAGCTGTTTTTT.

This chain connects TRBV6-5 to TRBJ1-4, with a weak D call TRBD1 (5 bases). CDR1 and CDR2 from the germline V gene are MNHEY and SVGAGI. The CDR3 has 13 amino acids. The germline V and J ends were trimmed by 4 bases and 4 bases, with 7 bases remaining between them. In DNA form, the CDR3 reads TGTGCCAGCAGTTGGGGCGATAATGAAAAACTGTTTTTT. It translates to CASSWGDNEKLFF.

The V call is TRBV6-5, the J call TRBJ1-2; 11 nucleotides align to TRBD1. CDR1 is MNHEY and CDR2 is SVGAGI in the germline V gene. There are 13 residues in the CDR3. With 8 bases clipped from V and 7 bases from J, the junction kept 6 bases outside the gene matches. The CDR3: CASWGQGVGGYTF. DNA of the CDR3: TGTGCCAGCTGGGGACAGGGGGTTGGTGGCTACACCTTC.

V and J are TRBV12-3 or TRBV12-4 and TRBJ2-7, with D perhaps matching TRBD1 (6 bases). The V end was cut by 5 bases, the J end by 2 bases, with 10 bases between. The CDR3 sequence is 13 residues long. CDR3 amino acids: CASSLRTAYEQYF. The DNA for the CDR3 is TGTGCCAGCAGTCTTAGGACAGCCTACGAGCAGTACTTC.

In its sample, this clone was seen once. The chain carries TRBV4-2 and TRBJ2-3, with 8 bases lining up with TRBD2. Germline assignment: CDR1 LGHNA and CDR2 YNFKEQ. V lost 2 bases to trimming and J lost 3 bases; unmatched junction nucleotides: 1. CDR3 size: 14 residues. CDR3 DNA sequence: TGTGCCAGCAGCCAAACTAGCGGAACAGATACGCAGTATTTT. It translates to CASSQTSGTDTQYF.

V and J are TRBV12-5 and TRBJ2-1; TRBD2 agrees at 10 bases. CDR3 length equals 15 residues. The ends lost 6 bases at V and 9 bases at J; junction bases unmatched: 11. From germline, CDR1 is LGHNT and CDR2 FRNRAP. The CDR3: CASGRRGLAGVEQFF. In DNA, the CDR3 is TGTGCTAGTGGACGTAGGGGGCTAGCGGGAGTTGAGCAGTTCTTC.

The V and J genes are TRBV28 and TRBJ2-3, with D possibly matching TRBD1 (7 bases). This CDR3 has 16 residues. Germline CDR1 MDHEN, CDR2 SYDVKM. Trimming cost V 6 bases and J 0 bases, with 16 bases left between them. CDR3 bases: TGTGCCAGCAGCGCGGAGGGGGCCCCTAGCACAGATACGCAGTATTTT. It codes for CASSAEGAPSTDTQYF.

This sequence joins TRBV5-5 and TRBJ2-3, with a tentative D call TRBD1 (7 bases). CDR3 length equals 15 residues. V lost 4 bases and J 2 bases, leaving 14 bases between the germline ends. The germline CDR1 and CDR2 sequences are SGHKS and YYEKEE (reference sequence). The chain's CDR3 is CASSPQGDFTDTQYF. In DNA form, the CDR3 reads TGTGCCAGCAGCCCGCAGGGGGACTTCACAGATACGCAGTATTTT.

The V and J genes are TRBV19 and TRBJ2-7; 7 bases match TRBD2. The CDR3 totals 15 residues. CDR1 is LNHDA and CDR2 is SQIVND in the germline V gene (reference sequence). The trim removed 5 bases at V and 6 bases at J, leaving 13 bases unmatched. The CDR3 is CASSDPGLIFGEQYF. In DNA, the CDR3 is TGTGCCAGTAGTGACCCGGGACTAATCTTCGGCGAGCAGTACTTC.

This chain uses TRBV11-2 with TRBJ1-2; possibly TRBD1 for D (6 bases). V lost 1 base, J lost 3 bases, and 12 bases lay in between. Germline V gene lookup returns CDR1 SGHAT and CDR2 FQNNGV. CDR3 length equals 15 residues. Here the CDR3 DNA reads TGTGCCAGCAGCTTAGCTGCGGGGGCGGACTATGGCTACACCTTC. This gives the protein CASSLAAGADYGYTF.

V and J are TRBV10-3 and TRBJ2-1; D ambiguous. V was shortened by 3 bases and J by 0 bases, with 12 bases between the two germline ends. The CDR3 is 16 amino acids. Germline CDR1 ENHRY, CDR2 SYGVKD. The CDR3: CAISDPVRSSYNEQFF. The CDR3 nucleotides read TGTGCCATCAGTGACCCGGTCCGGAGCTCCTACAATGAGCAGTTCTTC.

This clone showed up just once. The chain is built from TRBV6-2 or TRBV6-3 and TRBJ2-2; D gene unclear. V was shortened by 0 bases and J by 3 bases, with 26 bases between the two germline ends. Germline CDR1 MNHEY, CDR2 SVGEGT. The CDR3 spans 21 residues. CDR3 region: CASSYSLTLGSSDFHTGELFF. The CDR3 DNA reads as TGTGCCAGCAGTTACTCTTTGACCCTTGGCTCATCCGACTTCCACACCGGGGAGCTGTTTTTT.

The chain joins TRBV10-2 to TRBJ2-7; the D gene is possibly TRBD1 (5 bases). Trimming pared 6 bases from V and 6 bases from J, leaving 15 bases between. There are 13 residues in the CDR3. CDR1 and CDR2 (germline): WSHSY, SAAADI. The CDR3 sequence is CASSPRVLREQYF. The CDR3 DNA reads TGCGCCAGCAGCCCCAGGGTCCTCCGCGAGCAGTACTTC.

The genes are TRBV4-2 and TRBJ1-1; maybe TRBD1 (6 bases). The CDR3 is 13 residues long. Trimming stripped 6 bases from V and 3 bases from J, with 11 bases between. The V gene's germline CDR1 is LGHNA and CDR2 YNFKEQ. The CDR3 nucleotides read TGTGCCAGCAGGAGGGACACCGACACTGAAGCTTTCTTT. The encoded protein is CASRRDTDTEAFF.

The chain employs TRBV6-5 and TRBJ2-7; no reliable D call. The CDR3 extends over 13 amino acids. V was shortened by 0 bases and J by 6 bases, with 9 bases between the two germline ends. Germline-derived CDR1 and CDR2 are MNHEY and SVGAGI. The CDR3, as DNA: TGTGCCAGCAGTTACTCGTCGGGTACCGAGCAGTACTTC. It translates to CASSYSSGTEQYF.

The V call is TRBV3-1 (or the pseudogene TRBV3-2), the J call TRBJ2-1, with TRBD2 identical over 7 bases. With 1 base clipped from V and 14 bases from J, the junction kept 8 bases outside the gene matches. This CDR3 comprises 13 residues. The germline CDR1 and CDR2 sequences are LGHDT and YNNKEL (reference sequence). In DNA, the CDR3 is TGTGCCAGCAGCCAAGCCGGGGGGATGGGGAAGTTCTTC. Amino acids: CASSQAGGMGKFF.

The chain combines TRBV4-3 with TRBJ1-4, with a weak D call TRBD1 (6 bases). The CDR3 has 15 residues. Trimming removed 1 base at V and 7 bases at J, with 13 bases between. Germline values: CDR1 LGHNA, CDR2 YSLEER. DNA of the CDR3: TGCGCCAGCAGCCAAGGGACAGACCGGAGTGAAAAACTGTTTTTT. This sequence encodes CASSQGTDRSEKLFF.

The V call is TRBV6-5, the J call TRBJ2-7; 10 nucleotides align to TRBD1. The CDR3 runs to 15 residues. Germline values: CDR1 MNHEY, CDR2 SVGAGI. J gave up 0 bases and V 5 bases, and 4 bases lay outside the gene matches. The CDR3 loop reads CASSRQGAGSYEQYF. CDR3 DNA sequence: TGTGCCAGCAGTCGACAGGGGGCCGGCTCCTACGAGCAGTACTTC.

This clone was detected only a few times. The gene calls are TRBV28 and TRBJ1-4; no definite D call. V shed 7 bases and J shed 1 base, with 13 bases lying between them. The germline V gene has CDR1 MDHEN and CDR2 SYDVKM. The CDR3 has 15 amino acids. The DNA of the CDR3 is TGTGCCAGCACCGGAGTTACGGTAACTAATGAAAAACTGTTTTTT. Residues: CASTGVTVTNEKLFF.

The rearrangement uses TRBV18 and TRBJ1-6, with 7 nucleotides matching TRBD1. The length of the CDR3 is 15 residues. V was clipped by 8 bases and J by 2 bases; unmatched bases: 6. Looked up from germline, CDR1 is KGHSH and CDR2 is LQKENI. The CDR3 reads CASRQGGTYNSPLHF. The CDR3 nucleotides are TGTGCCAGCCGACAGGGTGGGACCTATAATTCACCCCTCCACTTT.

This chain uses TRBV7-2 with TRBJ1-4, with D tentatively TRBD1 (5 bases). This CDR3 is built from 15 residues. From germline, CDR1 is SGHTA and CDR2 FQGNSA. V lost 5 bases and J lost 8, with 18 bases in between. The CDR3 bases are TGTGCCAGCAGCCCCGGGGCGGGGGTAGGGGAAAAACTGTTTTTT. It translates to CASSPGAGVGEKLFF.

The rearrangement joins TRBV24-1 to TRBJ2-5; D is perhaps TRBD1 (5 bases). Trimming took off 3 bases at V and 2 bases at J, with 12 bases between the two ends. Germline CDR1 KGHDR, CDR2 SFDVKD. The CDR3 runs 15 residues. This CDR3 reads CATSDQDSYQETQYF. The CDR3 DNA reads as TGTGCCACCAGTGATCAAGACAGTTATCAAGAGACCCAGTACTTC.

The chain combines TRBV5-1 with TRBJ2-5; 12 nucleotides agree with TRBD2. J was trimmed by 3 bases and V by 3 bases; bases with no gene match: 3. The CDR3 is 15 amino acids. CDR1 is SGHRS, CDR2 YFSETQ, per germline. CDR3 DNA: TGCGCCAGCAGCTCTAGCGGGGGGGCGGAAGAGACCCAGTACTTC. As protein: CASSSSGGAEETQYF.

V gene TRBV29-1 combines with J gene TRBJ1-2, with D perhaps TRBD1 (5 bases). CDR3 length: 16 residues. Deletions cut 4 bases from V and 0 bases from J, with 18 bases between. CDR1 is SQVTM and CDR2 is ANQGSEA in the germline V gene. In DNA, the CDR3 is TGCAGCGTTGCTGGGGCAGCCCAAAACGCTAACTATGGCTACACCTTC. Translated: CSVAGAAQNANYGYTF.

The chain joins TRBV14 to TRBJ2-3, with 7 bases matching TRBD1. Germline V gene lookup returns CDR1 SGHDN and CDR2 FVKESK. The CDR3 sequence is 14 residues long. V lost 3 bases to trimming and J lost 1 base; unmatched junction nucleotides: 1. The CDR3 sequence is CASSQGQRTDTQYF. The DNA for the CDR3 is TGTGCCAGCAGCCAGGGACAGCGCACAGATACGCAGTATTTT.

The genes are TRBV5-1 and TRBJ2-5; TRBD2 is a possible D gene (5 bases). Germline loops: CDR1 SGHRS, CDR2 YFSETQ. The CDR3 contains 13 residues. V gave up 3 bases and J gave up 2 bases, with 8 bases separating them. The DNA for the CDR3 is TGCGCCAGCAGCTGGGGAGTTCAAGAGACCCAGTACTTC. This encodes CASSWGVQETQYF.

The chain has TRBV15 and TRBJ1-1; 7 bases agree with TRBD1. Germline V CDR1 and CDR2: LNHNV, YYDKDF (reference sequence). Trimming cost V 8 bases and J 0 bases; bases outside gene matches: 0. This CDR3 region has 12 residues. CDR3 region: CATGTVNTEAFF. The DNA for the CDR3 is TGTGCCACCGGGACAGTGAACACTGAAGCTTTCTTT.